This entry lists 11 T cell receptor beta chains sequenced from one sample in a study of blood T cell repertoires in COVID-19. Sequenced by immunoSEQ multiplex PCR; TCRdb stores in-frame clones only, minus some. Of roughly 380,000 clones listed, more than 75% are singletons. What was sequenced was PBMCs or T cells enriched from blood (not recorded which). These receptor sequences come from a woman in her twenties or thirties who had recovered from COVID-19.

V is TRBV4-1 and J is TRBJ1-2, with D unresolved. The germline V gene has CDR1 MGHRA and CDR2 YSYEKL. The germline V and J ends were trimmed by 1 base and 1 base, with 10 bases remaining between them. CDR3 size: 15 residues. CDR3 sequence reads: CASSQASGFNYGYTF. CDR3 nucleotides: TGCGCCAGCAGCCAAGCTTCAGGATTTAACTATGGCTACACCTTC.

The rearrangement links TRBV28 to TRBJ1-5; 12 bases fit TRBD1. This CDR3 is 15 amino acids long. Germline V gene sequence: CDR1 MDHEN, CDR2 SYDVKM. The V and J ends lost 3 bases and 7 bases, in that order; junction bases with no gene match: 4. CDR3 nucleotide sequence: TGTGCCAGCAGTTTCGTGGGGACAGGGGGCCAGCCCCAGCATTTT. This gives the protein CASSFVGTGGQPQHF.

This clone showed up just a few times. V and J are TRBV2 and TRBJ1-1, with TRBD1 matching over 7 bases. The CDR3 covers 14 residues. The V gene end was trimmed by 4 bases and the J gene end by 1 base; junction bases not matched to a gene: 3. CDR1 is SNHLY, CDR2 FYNNEI, per germline. The CDR3 sequence: CASSARTGNTEAFF. CDR3 nucleotide sequence: TGTGCCAGCAGTGCCAGGACAGGGAACACTGAAGCTTTCTTT.

V usage is TRBV19 and J usage is TRBJ2-7; 7 nucleotides line up with TRBD1. V dropped 4 bases and J dropped 3; count of bases not matched to a gene: 6. Per germline, CDR1 LNHDA and CDR2 SQIVND (reference sequence). The CDR3 totals 14 residues. The CDR3 DNA is TGTGCCAGTAGTACAGGGGCAGGGGGCTACGAGCAGTACTTC. As protein: CASSTGAGGYEQYF. The whole variable domain, remainder taken from reference TRBV19 and TRBJ2-7, is DGGITQSPKYLFRKEGQNVTLSCEQNLNHDAMYWYRQDPGQGLRLIYYSQIVNDFQKGDIAEGYSVSREKKESFPLTVTSAQKNPTAFYLCASSTGAGGYEQYFGPGTRLTVT.

The rearrangement links TRBV12-3 or TRBV12-4 to TRBJ1-1, with TRBD1 matching over 7 bases. The length of the CDR3 is 13 residues. V lost 7 bases to trimming and J lost 6 bases; unmatched junction nucleotides: 8. The CDR3 sequence: CASTPDRVPEAFF. The DNA of the CDR3 is TGTGCCAGCACCCCCGACAGGGTTCCTGAAGCTTTCTTT.

The chain combines TRBV10-3 with TRBJ2-1; 9 positions agree with TRBD1. Germline V gives CDR1 ENHRY, CDR2 SYGVKD. Trimming cost V 4 bases and J 2 bases; bases outside gene matches: 6. The CDR3 loop spans 16 amino acids. The CDR3, as DNA: TGTGCCATCAGTGGTTCCGGGACAGGGACCTACAATGAGCAGTTCTTC. It translates to CAISGSGTGTYNEQFF.

This clone came up once. V gene TRBV10-3 combines with J gene TRBJ2-2; TRBD2 might be the D (7 bases). Germline V gives CDR1 ENHRY, CDR2 SYGVKD. The length of the CDR3 is 16 residues. V gave up 1 base and J gave up 2 bases, with 11 bases separating them. As DNA, the CDR3 is TGTGCCATCAGTGAGTGGGAGGGGGGCAACACCGGGGAGCTGTTTTTT. As protein: CAISEWEGGNTGELFF.

The table lists this clone with a count of one. The chain uses TRBV7-9 and TRBJ1-1; perhaps TRBD1 as D (6 bases). Trimming left V 1 base short and J 11 bases short, with 11 bases between. The germline V gene encodes CDR1 SEHNR and CDR2 FQNEAQ (reference sequence). The CDR3 runs to 12 residues. CDR3 nucleotides: TGTGCCAGCAGCTTAGAAGGGGGTCGCGCTTTCTTT. It specifies CASSLEGGRAFF.

This clone came up a few times. V gene TRBV27 combines with J gene TRBJ2-7, with D possibly matching TRBD2 (6 bases). V was trimmed by 8 bases and J by 2 bases, leaving 13 bases between them. CDR1 and CDR2 (germline): MNHEY, SMNVEV (reference sequence). This CDR3 is built from 13 residues. The CDR3: CASSPGLPYEQYF. The CDR3, as DNA: TGTGCCAGCTCCCCGGGACTCCCCTACGAGCAGTACTTC.

In this sample, this clone turned up once. V is TRBV4-2 and J is TRBJ1-2, with D tentatively TRBD1 (6 bases). CDR1 LGHNA and CDR2 YNFKEQ come from the germline V gene. The CDR3 consists of 13 residues. The V end lost 0 bases, the J end lost 8 bases, and 10 bases lay between the germline ends. In nucleotides, the CDR3 is TGTGCCAGCAGCCAAGAGAAGGGGGAAGGCTACACCTTC. Amino acid sequence: CASSQEKGEGYTF.

The chain has TRBV3-1 (or the pseudogene TRBV3-2) and TRBJ1-1; possible D gene TRBD1, 5 bases. The CDR3 runs to 14 residues. V was pared by 4 bases and J by 4 bases, with 13 bases between. Germline V lookup: CDR1 LGHDT, CDR2 YNNKEL (reference sequence). The CDR3, as DNA: TGTGCCAGCAGCCCCAGGGTGGGAAGCACTGAAGCTTTCTTT. This translates into CASSPRVGSTEAFF.